These T cell receptor beta chains were read from a single sample in a study of blood T cells in healthy people across ages. One entry per CDR3 protein results from TCRdb running MiXCR on the 5' RACE reads. The table has 780,000 or so distinct CDR3 sequences, roughly 25% seen once; the top ten hold under 4.5%. The sample also formed part of further work on T cells of mothers and their children.

The specimen sequenced was blood. These receptors originate from a boy between 5 and 17 years old in good health. CDR3s include the opening cysteine and the closing phenylalanine or tryptophan. Each record gives: clone size, V gene, J gene, D gene, CDR3 protein, CDR3 DNA. A D gene is named only where the DNA matches it firmly. Some rows have no size entry. The others give once, few or many, or a class for an expanded clone.

few	TRBV7-9	TRBJ2-6	TRBD1	CASRGGQVPSSGANLLTF	TGTGCCAGCAGGGGGGGACAGGTACCTAGCTCTGGGGCCAACCTCCTGACTTTC
NA	TRBV12-3/TRBV12-4	TRBJ2-7	NA	CASADYEQYF	TGTGCCAGCGCGGATTACGAGCAGTACTTC
NA	TRBV29-1	TRBJ1-1	TRBD1	CSVEGDREVGAFF	TGCAGCGTTGAAGGGGACAGGGAGGTCGGAGCTTTCTTT
NA	TRBV9	TRBJ1-2	NA	CASSAAGLPYLGYTF	TGTGCCAGCAGCGCGGCGGGACTCCCGTATCTGGGCTACACCTTC
few	TRBV3-1	TRBJ2-5	NA	CASSRIRGTQYF	TGTGCCAGCAGCCGGATAAGGGGGACCCAGTACTTC
NA	TRBV29-1	TRBJ2-7	TRBD1	CSVDLGQGSYEQYF	TGCAGCGTTGACTTGGGACAGGGCTCCTACGAGCAGTACTTC
many	TRBV20-1	TRBJ2-5	NA	CSARPRETQYF	TGCAGTGCTAGACCCCGGGAGACCCAGTACTTC
NA	TRBV5-1	TRBJ2-2	NA	CASSLDTHTGELFF	TGCGCCAGCAGCCTGGACACCCACACCGGGGAGCTGTTTTTT
few	TRBV27	TRBJ2-7	TRBD2	CASRLAGGRDEQYF	TGTGCCAGCAGACTAGCGGGAGGCCGGGACGAGCAGTACTTC
few	TRBV29-1	TRBJ2-4	TRBD2	CSVEGGEGIQYF	TGCAGCGTTGAAGGAGGGGAGGGCATTCAGTACTTC
NA	TRBV3-1	TRBJ1-1	NA	CASSQVGGAHTEAFF	TGTGCCAGCAGCCAAGTAGGAGGGGCGCACACTGAAGCTTTCTTT
NA	TRBV5-1	TRBJ2-1	TRBD1	CASNLYPGTEYNEQFF	TGCGCCAGCAACCTCTACCCCGGGACAGAATACAATGAGCAGTTCTTC
NA	TRBV20-1	TRBJ2-7	TRBD1	CSASRTGLAYEQYF	TGCAGTGCTAGCCGGACAGGGTTGGCCTACGAGCAGTACTTC
few	TRBV11-2	TRBJ1-6	TRBD1	CASGGQGVRSSPLHF	TGTGCCAGCGGGGGACAGGGCGTGAGGTCTTCACCCCTCCACTTT
few	TRBV5-1	TRBJ2-2	NA	CASSLPGTRDTGELFF	TGCGCCAGCAGCTTGCCCGGGACCAGGGACACCGGGGAGCTGTTTTTT
NA	TRBV20-1	TRBJ2-1	NA	CSARESLNEQFF	TGCAGTGCTAGAGAATCTTTAAATGAGCAGTTCTTC
NA	TRBV12-3/TRBV12-4	TRBJ2-7	TRBD1	CASSFRDRVSYEQYF	TGTGCCAGCAGTTTCAGGGACAGGGTCTCCTACGAGCAGTACTTC
few	TRBV7-3	TRBJ2-5	NA	CASSLSPGGPQETQYF	TGTGCCAGCAGCTTAAGCCCAGGGGGGCCCCAGGAGACCCAGTACTTC
NA	TRBV28	TRBJ2-5	NA	CASRLNGQETQYF	TGTGCCAGCCGCCTGAATGGCCAAGAGACCCAGTACTTC
NA	TRBV20-1	TRBJ1-6	NA	CSASVGDARSPLHF	TGCAGTGCTAGCGTCGGGGACGCCAGGTCACCCCTCCACTTT
few	TRBV7-2	TRBJ2-5	TRBD2	CASSLGEGRETQYF	TGTGCCAGCAGCTTAGGGGAGGGCCGGGAGACCCAGTACTTC
few	TRBV29-1	TRBJ2-2	TRBD2	CSVDSGGAAGELFF	TGCAGCGTGGATAGCGGGGGGGCCGCCGGGGAGCTGTTTTTT
NA	TRBV9	TRBJ2-7	NA	CASSVGGSTDYEQYF	TGTGCCAGCAGCGTAGGGGGCTCCACGGACTACGAGCAGTACTTC
NA	TRBV7-2	TRBJ1-4	NA	CASSLAGFGEKLFF	TGTGCCAGCAGCTTAGCCGGGTTCGGAGAAAAACTGTTTTTT
few	TRBV7-2	TRBJ2-3	NA	CASSNIDTQYF	TGTGCCAGCAGTAATATTGATACGCAGTATTTT
NA	TRBV14	TRBJ1-6	NA	CASSQSSYNSPLHF	TGTGCCAGCAGCCAGAGCTCCTATAATTCACCCCTCCACTTT
few	TRBV29-1	TRBJ2-1	NA	CSVDEGAYNEQFF	TGCAGCGTTGACGAGGGGGCCTACAATGAGCAGTTCTTC
NA	TRBV7-6	TRBJ2-5	TRBD2	CASSLEASGGEETQYF	TGTGCCAGCAGCTTAGAGGCTAGCGGGGGGGAAGAGACCCAGTACTTC
NA	TRBV3-1	TRBJ2-5	NA	CASSQDAGFGQETQYF	TGTGCCAGCAGCCAAGATGCAGGGTTCGGGCAAGAGACCCAGTACTTC
few	TRBV28	TRBJ1-5	NA	CASTTNQPQHF	TGTGCCAGCACCACTAATCAGCCCCAGCATTTT
NA	TRBV28	TRBJ2-1	NA	CASAGGLLNEQFF	TGTGCCAGTGCTGGGGGCCTCCTCAATGAGCAGTTCTTC
NA	TRBV20-1	TRBJ2-5	NA	CSADDIGETQYF	TGCAGTGCCGATGACATCGGAGAGACCCAGTACTTC
few	TRBV7-9	TRBJ2-6	TRBD2	CASSPGAGAGANVLTF	TGTGCCAGCAGCCCCGGTGCGGGAGCTGGGGCCAACGTCCTGACTTTC
few	TRBV18	TRBJ2-3	NA	CASSLRRQHTDTQYF	TGTGCCAGCTCACTCCGGCGGCAGCACACAGATACGCAGTATTTT
NA	TRBV6-5	TRBJ2-3	NA	CASSSWEDTQYF	TGTGCCAGCAGTTCTTGGGAAGATACGCAGTATTTT
few	TRBV11-2	TRBJ2-7	TRBD1	CASSLIETGSYEQYF	TGTGCCAGCAGCTTAATCGAGACAGGGTCCTACGAGCAGTACTTC
few	TRBV20-1	TRBJ2-7	NA	CSARVYQRSFYEQYF	TGCAGTGCTAGAGTCTACCAGAGGTCATTTTACGAGCAGTACTTC
few	TRBV4-3	TRBJ1-4	NA	CASSQDRTSVDEKLFF	TGCGCCAGCAGCCAAGATCGTACTAGTGTTGATGAAAAACTGTTTTTT
few	TRBV7-2	TRBJ2-4	TRBD1	CASSFGTGGVGYSFAKNIQYF	TGTGCCAGCAGCTTTGGAACAGGGGGCGTTGGGTATAGCTTTGCCAAAAACATTCAGTACTTC
NA	TRBV14	TRBJ2-1	NA	CASSQVVEQFF	TGTGCCAGCAGCCAAGTCGTAGAGCAGTTCTTC
NA	TRBV6-1	TRBJ2-5	TRBD2	CASSRGLAGLGETQYF	TGTGCCAGCAGTCGCGGTCTAGCGGGGCTGGGGGAGACCCAGTACTTC
NA	TRBV15	TRBJ1-2	TRBD1	CATSRGRGDYGYTF	TGTGCCACCAGCAGAGGCAGGGGGGACTATGGCTACACCTTC
few	TRBV20-1	TRBJ2-1	NA	CSARGVTYNEQFF	TGCAGTGCTAGGGGGGTAACCTACAATGAGCAGTTCTTC
NA	TRBV12-3/TRBV12-4	TRBJ1-4	NA	CASSFGSGAGEKLFF	TGTGCCAGCAGTTTTGGGTCGGGGGCAGGGGAAAAACTGTTTTTT
few	TRBV24-1	TRBJ1-2	NA	CATSDPPGNGYTF	TGTGCCACCAGTGATCCCCCTGGAAATGGCTACACCTTC
NA	TRBV29-1	TRBJ1-1	NA	CSVEWRNTEAFF	TGCAGCGTTGAATGGAGGAACACTGAAGCTTTCTTT
NA	TRBV6-5	TRBJ1-4	TRBD1	CASRPGQEGEKLFF	TGTGCCAGCAGGCCGGGACAGGAAGGAGAAAAACTGTTTTTT
NA	TRBV5-1	TRBJ2-3	TRBD2	CASSLVQRGNTDTQYF	TGCGCCAGCAGCTTGGTTCAGCGGGGGAACACAGATACGCAGTATTTT
few	TRBV4-3	TRBJ2-7	NA	CASTRDLYTYEQYF	TGCGCCAGCACCCGGGACCTCTATACCTACGAGCAGTACTTC